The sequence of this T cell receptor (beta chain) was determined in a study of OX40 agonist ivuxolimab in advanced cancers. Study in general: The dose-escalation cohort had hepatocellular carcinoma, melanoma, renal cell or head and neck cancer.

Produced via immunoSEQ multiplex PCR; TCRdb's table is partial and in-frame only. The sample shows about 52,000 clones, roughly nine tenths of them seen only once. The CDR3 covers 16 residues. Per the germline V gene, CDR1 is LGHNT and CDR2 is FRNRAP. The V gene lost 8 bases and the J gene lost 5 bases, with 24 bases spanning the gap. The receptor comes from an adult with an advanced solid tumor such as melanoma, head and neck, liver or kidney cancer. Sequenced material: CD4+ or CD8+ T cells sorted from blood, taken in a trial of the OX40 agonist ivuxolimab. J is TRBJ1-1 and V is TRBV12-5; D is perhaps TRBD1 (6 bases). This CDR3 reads CASSQTHRQAGTEAFF. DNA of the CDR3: TGTGCTAGTTCCCAGACCCATCGACAGGCGGGGACTGAAGCTTTCTTT.